A selection of T cell receptor beta chains follows, all from one sample in a study of patients and donors after allogeneic stem cell transplantation. Each CDR3 protein gets one entry after TCRdb re-called the RT-PCR reads with MiXCR. The sample holds approximately 160,000 distinct CDR3 sequences, 24% seen once. Sequencing input: blood, either unsorted or a sorted T cell fraction (not recorded which). All receptors derive from a human donor who was either an allogeneic HSCT recipient or a stem cell or donor lymphocyte infusion donor (not recorded which). It is not recorded whose cells these are; they may come from a transplant donor. The CDR3 runs from the conserved cysteine through the conserved F or W.

TRBV6-5	TRBJ2-3	CASSHSPRSTDTQYF
TRBV5-1	TRBJ2-1	CASSLKTNSYNEQFF
TRBV29-1	TRBJ2-7	CTVVGVDYEQYF
TRBV29-1	TRBJ2-3	CSVESRLYSGTQYF
TRBV12-3/TRBV12-4	TRBJ2-7	CASSFRVYEQYF
TRBV12-3/TRBV12-4	TRBJ1-5	CASSPTGDSNQPQHF
TRBV12-3/TRBV12-4	TRBJ2-1	CASSLDTWSSYNEQFF
TRBV2	TRBJ2-7	CASKVGYEQYF
TRBV27	TRBJ1-5	CASSLGGPSNQPQHF
TRBV20-1	TRBJ1-1	CSANLRDITEAFF
TRBV6-5	TRBJ2-7	CASSYINLYSEQYF
TRBV29-1	TRBJ1-1	CSVEPPGPMNTEAFF
TRBV9	TRBJ2-2	CASSVNRAGELFF
TRBV20-1	TRBJ2-7	CSASRDTSYEQYF
TRBV20-1	TRBJ1-1	CSARETGLNTEAFF
TRBV7-2	TRBJ1-1	CASSSRGQGTEAFF
TRBV6-5	TRBJ1-1	CASSYSWGPRGAFF
TRBV12-3/TRBV12-4	TRBJ2-7	CASSLGNAEYF
TRBV10-3	TRBJ2-7	CAISSPGQGYSYEQYF
TRBV12-3/TRBV12-4	TRBJ1-5	CASSPQGQMSRQPQHF
TRBV5-1	TRBJ2-1	CASSNRQGADHEQFF
TRBV30	TRBJ2-7	CAVGGYYEQYF
TRBV5-1	TRBJ1-1	CASSPPRDMNTEAFF
TRBV2	TRBJ2-7	CASSGTGAYEQYF
TRBV13	TRBJ2-3	CASSLAGTTDTQYF
TRBV5-6	TRBJ1-2	CASSPRTSGPYGYTF
TRBV7-2	TRBJ1-3	CASSLGQGANSGNTIYF
TRBV9	TRBJ1-2	CASSPWREGGYTF
TRBV12-3/TRBV12-4	TRBJ1-2	CASSNLGYGYTF
TRBV18	TRBJ1-2	CASSPLYKYGYTF
TRBV5-1	TRBJ2-3	CASSPRKSSGGTPSTDTQYF
TRBV20-1	TRBJ1-6	CSAEAGGRGSPLHF
TRBV7-9	TRBJ1-3	CASSLGLWGNGSSGNTIYF
TRBV18	TRBJ1-1	CASSPSRAFF
TRBV24-1	TRBJ1-4	CATSSGEPNEKLFF
TRBV6-2/TRBV6-3	TRBJ2-5	CASSSTSGTTQYF
TRBV7-2	TRBJ1-6	CASSLEGASYNSPLHF
TRBV29-1	TRBJ2-3	CSVPRGYTQYF
TRBV5-1	TRBJ2-1	CASSFGVSYNEQFF
TRBV20-1	TRBJ2-7	CSARKEDRRLYYEQYF
TRBV12-3/TRBV12-4	TRBJ1-2	CASHPNTGNNYGYTF
TRBV5-6	TRBJ1-1	CASSLGERLSTEAFF
TRBV20-1	TRBJ2-7	CSATNRAIYEQYF
TRBV2	TRBJ2-1	CASSEMAGGFYNEQFF
TRBV20-1	TRBJ1-1	CSARNRVKSTEAFF
TRBV12-3/TRBV12-4	TRBJ2-5	CASSLAGRQETQYF
TRBV10-3	TRBJ1-2	CAISEFRTEMGYTF
TRBV12-3/TRBV12-4	TRBJ1-2	CASSGTVYGYTF
TRBV7-9	TRBJ1-1	CASSLGWDDDTEAFF
TRBV14	TRBJ1-3	CASSQEGNTIYF
TRBV5-8	TRBJ2-1	CASMGIRQFF
TRBV24-1	TRBJ1-1	CATSDLQGAFF
TRBV20-1	TRBJ2-1	CSARTGFHNEQFF
TRBV20-1	TRBJ1-5	CSAAQPGILDQPQHF